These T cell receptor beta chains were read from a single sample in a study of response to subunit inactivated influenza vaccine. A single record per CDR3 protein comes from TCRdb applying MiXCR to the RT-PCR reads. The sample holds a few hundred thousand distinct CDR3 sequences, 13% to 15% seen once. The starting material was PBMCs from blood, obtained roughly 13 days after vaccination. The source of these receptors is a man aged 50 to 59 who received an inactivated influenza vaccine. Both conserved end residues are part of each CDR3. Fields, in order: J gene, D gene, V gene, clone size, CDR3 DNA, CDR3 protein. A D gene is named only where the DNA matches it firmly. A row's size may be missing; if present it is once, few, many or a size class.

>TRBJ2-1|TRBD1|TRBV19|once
TGTGCCAGTAGTGTGGAGGGACAGGGGGCTGGAGAGCAGTTCTTC
CASSVEGQGAGEQFF
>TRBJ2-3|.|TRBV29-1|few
TGCAGCGTTGAAGATCGCGCACAGGGATCGACAGATACGCAGTATTTT
CSVEDRAQGSTDTQYF
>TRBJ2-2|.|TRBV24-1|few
TGTGCCACCAGCCTAACGAACACCGGGGAGCTGTTTTTT
CATSLTNTGELFF
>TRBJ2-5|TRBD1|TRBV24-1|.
TGTGCCACCAGTGATTTCCGGGACAGACAAGAGACCCAGTACTTC
CATSDFRDRQETQYF
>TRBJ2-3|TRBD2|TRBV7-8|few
TGTGCCAGCAGCTCCCGACTAGCGGGAATGGATACGCAGTATTTT
CASSSRLAGMDTQYF
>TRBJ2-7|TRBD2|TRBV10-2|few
TGCGCCAGCAGTGACGGACTAGCGTCCTACGAGCAGTACTTC
CASSDGLASYEQYF
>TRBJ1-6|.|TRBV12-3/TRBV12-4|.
TGTGCCAGCAGTTTAGACTGGGTCTCACCCCTCCACTTT
CASSLDWVSPLHF
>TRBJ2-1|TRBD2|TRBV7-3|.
TGTGCCAGCAGCCTACTAGCGGGCAGTTTCAATGAGCAGTTCTTC
CASSLLAGSFNEQFF
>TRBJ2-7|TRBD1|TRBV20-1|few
TGCAGTGCCCCGAGGGCGGACAGGGTTTCCTACGAGCAGTACTTC
CSAPRADRVSYEQYF
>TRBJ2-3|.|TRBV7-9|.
TGTGCCAGCAGCCCGACGAGTTCAGATACGCAGTATTTT
CASSPTSSDTQYF
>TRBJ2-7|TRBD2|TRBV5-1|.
TGCGCCAGCAGCTCCCTAGCGGGAGTCCGTGGGGAGCAGTACTTC
CASSSLAGVRGEQYF
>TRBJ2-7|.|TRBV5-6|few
TGTGCCAGCAGCTTCAGAGGTTTTCCCGAGCAGTACTTC
CASSFRGFPEQYF
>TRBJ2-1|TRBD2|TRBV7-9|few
TGTGCCAGCAGCTTAGCAGCGGGGAATGAGCAGTTCTTC
CASSLAAGNEQFF
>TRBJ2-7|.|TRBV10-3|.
TGTGCCATCAGCAAAGGACTGCTGCTATGGGAGCAGTACTTC
CAISKGLLLWEQYF
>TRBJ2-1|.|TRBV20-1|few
TGCAGTGCTCAAAGACTAGTTCGAGGTGAGCAGTTCTTC
CSAQRLVRGEQFF
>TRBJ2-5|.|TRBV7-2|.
TGTGCCAGCAGCTTAGTTCGGCAAGAGATCCAGTACTTC
CASSLVRQEIQYF
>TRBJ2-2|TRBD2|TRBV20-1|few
TGCAGTGCTACAGGACTAGCGGGGTTTGTAACCGGGGAGCTGTTTTTT
CSATGLAGFVTGELFF
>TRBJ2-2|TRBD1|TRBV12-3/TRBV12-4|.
TGTGCCAGCAGTTCGGACAGGGGGGAGCGACGGACCGGGGAGCTGTTTTTT
CASSSDRGERRTGELFF
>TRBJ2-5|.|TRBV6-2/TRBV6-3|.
TGTGCCAGCAGTTGGGGCAGTAATAATCAAGAGACCCAGTACTTC
CASSWGSNNQETQYF
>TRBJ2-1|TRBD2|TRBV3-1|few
TGTGCCAGCAGCCAACAACTAGCGGGAGGCTCGAATGAGCAGTTCTTC
CASSQQLAGGSNEQFF
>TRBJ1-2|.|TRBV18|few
TGTGCCAGCTCACCGAATTCCAGGGGAAACGGCTACACCTTC
CASSPNSRGNGYTF
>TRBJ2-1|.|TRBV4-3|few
TGCGCCAGCAGCCAAGATGAGAGCGCCTTCTACAATGAGCAGTTCTTC
CASSQDESAFYNEQFF
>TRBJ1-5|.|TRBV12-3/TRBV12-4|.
TGTGCCAGCAGTTTTGGTAGGGCCCAGCCCCAGCATTTT
CASSFGRAQPQHF
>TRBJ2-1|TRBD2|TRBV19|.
TGTGCCAGTAGTGGAAGACTAGCGGGAAGGTACAATGAGCAGTTCTTC
CASSGRLAGRYNEQFF
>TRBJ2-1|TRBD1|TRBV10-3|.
TGTGCCATCAGTGGGGGACAGGGGCTCTACAATGAGCAGTTCTTC
CAISGGQGLYNEQFF
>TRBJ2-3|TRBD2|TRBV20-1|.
TGCAGTGCTAGAGGACCGGGACTAGCGGATCTCACGCAGTATTTT
CSARGPGLADLTQYF
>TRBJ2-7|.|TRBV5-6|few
TGTGCCAGCAGCGGATGGGGAGAGCAGTACTTC
CASSGWGEQYF
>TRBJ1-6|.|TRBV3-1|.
TGTGCCAGCAGCCGGGACAACCTGTATTCACCCCTCCACTTT
CASSRDNLYSPLHF
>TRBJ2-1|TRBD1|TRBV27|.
TGTGCCAGCAGTTCCTCCGGGACAGGCTCCTACAATGAGCAGTTCTTC
CASSSSGTGSYNEQFF
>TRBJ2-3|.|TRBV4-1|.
TGCGCCAGCAGCCAAGTTGTTTCTCGTTCGAGGAGCTGGGATACGCAGTATTTT
CASSQVVSRSRSWDTQYF
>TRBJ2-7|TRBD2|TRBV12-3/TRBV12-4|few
TGTGCCAGCAGTTTCATAGCGGGGGGGCGGAGCTCCTACGAGCAGTACTTC
CASSFIAGGRSSYEQYF
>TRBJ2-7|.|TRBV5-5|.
TGTGCCAGCAGCTTGGCGGGGTCATCGCAGTACTTC
CASSLAGSSQYF
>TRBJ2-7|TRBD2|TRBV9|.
TGTGCCAGCAGCGTAACTAGCGGGGAGGCCCACGAGCAGTACTTC
CASSVTSGEAHEQYF
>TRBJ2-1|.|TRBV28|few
TGTGCCAGCAAAACCGGGACCGTCTCCTACAATGAGCAGTTCTTC
CASKTGTVSYNEQFF
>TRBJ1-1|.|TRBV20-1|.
TGCTGTGCTAGAGAGGGCCCGAACACTGAAGCTTTCTTT
CCAREGPNTEAFF